A single sample gave rise to the 8 T cell receptor beta chains below, sequenced in a study of identical twins. TCRdb used MiXCR to reprocess the 5' RACE reads, holding one entry per CDR3 protein. Among 200,000 to 250,000 distinct CDR3 sequences, approximately 11% were seen once, and the ten largest hold 4%. These data were also reused for a study on yellow fever vaccine responses in identical twins.

The sample comprised memory (CD45RO+) T cells sorted from blood. Receptor source: a woman younger than 30 in good health.

V and J are TRBV30 and TRBJ2-1, with 9 bases identical to TRBD2. CDR1 is GTSNPN and CDR2 is SVGIG in the germline V gene (reference sequence). This CDR3 is 14 amino acids long. The V gene end was trimmed by 2 bases and the J gene end by 5 bases; junction bases not matched to a gene: 4. The CDR3 loop is CAWSLLAGNNEQFF. Written as DNA, the CDR3 is TGTGCCTGGAGTCTACTAGCGGGCAACAATGAGCAGTTCTTC.

This clonotype was observed at least ten times. The CDR3 DNA follows: TGTGCCAGCGGACCCCGCGCGGCCACAGATACGCAGTATTTT. This codes for CASGPRAATDTQYF. The chain links TRBV7-9 to TRBJ2-3; D unresolved. This CDR3 has 14 residues. Germline lookup yields CDR1 SEHNR and CDR2 FQNEAQ (reference sequence). V lost 8 bases and J 2 bases, leaving 14 bases between the germline ends.

The DNA for the CDR3 is TGTGCCAGCAGCTCGAAGCGGGAGGGTTACAATGAGCAGTTCTTC. This gives the protein CASSSKREGYNEQFF. J is TRBJ2-1 and V is TRBV5-6, with TRBD2 matching 10 bases. The CDR3 length is 15 residues. Germline lookup yields CDR1 SGHDT and CDR2 YYEEEE. Losses at the gene ends were 3 bases for V and 4 bases for J; bases not matched to a gene: 4.

The chain links TRBV2 to TRBJ2-5; weak D call: TRBD2 (6 bases). Trimming took 9 bases from V and 2 from J, leaving 13 bases between them. The length of the CDR3 is 13 residues. Per the germline V gene, CDR1 is SNHLY and CDR2 is FYNNEI. CDR3: CARNTGRQETQYF. The DNA of the CDR3 is TGTGCCAGAAACACCGGGAGACAAGAGACCCAGTACTTC.

As regards this clonotype: A much more abundant neighbour one base away suggests this may be a read error. This chain links TRBV11-2 with TRBJ2-3, with 13 positions matching TRBD2. Germline loops: CDR1 SGHAT, CDR2 FQNNGV. This CDR3 is built from 18 residues. In DNA form, the CDR3 reads TGTGCCAGCAGCACCACTAGCGGGGGGGCAGGCCGCACAGATATGCAGTATTTT. It yields the protein CASSTTSGGAGRTDMQYF.

The chain recombines TRBV10-3 with TRBJ1-1; D remains unclear. V was clipped by 9 bases and J by 2 bases, with 13 bases between them. Germline assignment: CDR1 ENHRY and CDR2 SYGVKD. This CDR3 comprises 13 residues. The CDR3 coding sequence is TGTGCCATTTCCCAGGATCTTAACACTGAAGCTTTCTTT. Amino acids: CAISQDLNTEAFF.

The V gene is TRBV28, the J gene TRBJ2-7, with 9 bases aligning to TRBD1. The V segment lost 7 bases and the J segment 3 bases; nucleotides outside the gene matches: 10. The CDR3 contains 15 residues. Germline lookup yields CDR1 MDHEN and CDR2 SYDVKM. CDR3 region: CASTLGGTGSYEQYF. The DNA for the CDR3 is TGTGCCAGCACCTTGGGTGGGACAGGGAGCTACGAGCAGTACTTC.

The chain uses TRBV27 and TRBJ2-7; D possibly matches TRBD1 or TRBD2 (5 bases each). Trimming left V 3 bases short and J 9 bases short, with 15 bases between. This CDR3 region has 13 residues. The germline V gene encodes CDR1 MNHEY and CDR2 SMNVEV (reference sequence). CDR3 in amino acids: CASSFKAGAVQYF. As DNA, the CDR3 is TGTGCCAGCAGTTTTAAAGCCGGGGCAGTGCAGTACTTC.